Presented here are 27 T cell receptor beta chains from one specimen sequenced in a study of early T cells in non-severe SARS-CoV-2 infection. TCRdb re-called the 5' RACE reads through MiXCR, storing one row per CDR3 protein. The repertoire holds around 50,000 distinct CDR3 sequences, with about 12% as singletons. The sequencing sample was made of whole blood. Receptors originate from an adult who was a healthcare worker with PCR-confirmed SARS-CoV-2 infection or an uninfected control (not recorded which).

The chain links TRBV27 to TRBJ2-2, with 7 positions matching TRBD1. The CDR3 consists of 15 residues. V gave up 4 bases and J gave up 5 bases; unmatched junction bases: 7. CDR1 is MNHEY, CDR2 SMNVEV, per germline (reference sequence). CDR3 loop: CASSSRQGGTGELFF. DNA for the CDR3: TGTGCCAGCAGTTCCCGACAGGGTGGGACCGGGGAGCTGTTTTTT.

This clonotype has a count of ten or more. The CDR3 bases are TGTGCCAGCAGCCTCAGGTACCAAGAGACCCAGTACTTC. This sequence encodes CASSLRYQETQYF. This chain joins TRBV3-1 and TRBJ2-5; unclear D gene. The V and J ends lost 4 bases and 0 bases respectively, with 6 bases between them. CDR1 is LGHDT and CDR2 is YNNKEL in the germline V gene (reference sequence). This CDR3 has 13 amino acids.

This clonotype was seen repeatedly, ten times or more. The chain employs TRBV2 and TRBJ2-5; a possible D gene is TRBD2 (5 bases). V was cut by 2 bases and J by 4 bases, with 11 bases left in between. CDR1 is SNHLY, CDR2 FYNNEI, per germline. This CDR3 spans 14 amino acids. The CDR3 is CASSERLGGETQYF. The CDR3 DNA reads TGTGCCAGCAGTGAAAGGCTAGGAGGAGAGACCCAGTACTTC.

In this sample, this clonotype turned up many times. CDR3 coding DNA: TGTGCCAGCAGCTCTCAAGGGGGGAACACTGAAGCTTTCTTT. It is translated as CASSSQGGNTEAFF. V and J are TRBV3-1 and TRBJ1-1, with D perhaps TRBD1 (6 bases). Germline CDR1 is LGHDT and CDR2 is YNNKEL (reference sequence). CDR3 length: 14 residues. With 5 bases removed from V and 1 base from J, the gap between germline ends came to 11 bases.

The rearrangement joins TRBV7-7 to TRBJ2-3, with 11 positions matching TRBD2. Per the germline V gene, CDR1 is SSHAT and CDR2 is FNYEAQ (reference sequence). V was pared by 11 bases and J by 5 bases, with 6 bases of the junction left unmatched. The CDR3 loop spans 13 amino acids. CDR3 protein: CASSGGPGDTQYF. CDR3 coding DNA: TGTGCCTCTAGCGGGGGGCCTGGAGATACGCAGTATTTT. The entire variable domain, with the rest obtained from reference TRBV7-7 and TRBJ2-3, is as follows: GAGVSQSPRYKVTKRGQDVTLRCDPISSHATLYWYQQALGQGPEFLTYFNYEAQPDKSGLPSDRFSAERPEGSISTLTIQRTEQRDSAMYRCASSGGPGDTQYFGPGTRLTVL.

DNA for the CDR3: TGTGCCAGTAGAGCGTTTTCTGGGGGTGAGCAGTTCTTC. Translating it yields CASRAFSGGEQFF. The chain carries TRBV19 and TRBJ2-1; D assignment may be TRBD1 or TRBD2 (5 bases each). CDR3 length equals 13 residues. Germline CDR1 and CDR2: LNHDA and SQIVND (reference sequence). Trimming removed 6 bases from V and 9 bases from J, with 15 bases in between.

This clonotype was seen ten or more times. This rearrangement joins TRBV5-1 to TRBJ1-3; D is undetermined. This CDR3 is built from 12 residues. Germline CDR1 and CDR2: SGHRS and YFSETQ. Trimming stripped 5 bases from V and 7 bases from J, with 10 bases between. This chain's CDR3 is CASSFDRNTIYF. The CDR3 region has the DNA TGCGCCAGCAGTTTCGACCGGAACACCATATATTTT.

This clonotype was observed a few times. The rearrangement uses TRBV6-5 and TRBJ2-1, with unresolved D. The germline V gene encodes CDR1 MNHEY and CDR2 SVGAGI. V was trimmed by 2 bases and J by 0 bases, leaving 11 bases between them. The CDR3 extends over 16 amino acids. CDR3: CASSYGRLSSYNEQFF. CDR3 DNA: TGTGCCAGCAGTTACGGCAGGCTGAGCTCCTACAATGAGCAGTTCTTC.

CDR3 sequence: CASSLNGAGELFF. In nucleotides, the CDR3 is TGTGCCAGCAGCTTAAATGGAGCCGGGGAGCTGTTTTTT. The chain recombines TRBV7-9 with TRBJ2-2; D uncertain. The CDR3 covers 13 residues. The germline CDR1 and CDR2 sequences are SEHNR and FQNEAQ (reference sequence). Trimming removed 2 bases from V and 6 bases from J, with 7 bases in between.

This clonotype appeared many times. V gene TRBV28 combines with J gene TRBJ2-3; D gene unclear. Germline V gene lookup returns CDR1 MDHEN and CDR2 SYDVKM. Trimming took off 3 bases at V and 1 base at J, with 8 bases between the two ends. The CDR3 is made up of 14 amino acids. CDR3 in amino acids: CASSFVAGTDTQYF. CDR3 coding DNA: TGTGCCAGCAGTTTTGTGGCGGGCACAGATACGCAGTATTTT.

This clonotype has a count of ten or more. The CDR3 loop reads CASDEGVRGEQYF. For the CDR3, the DNA is TGTGCCAGTGACGAAGGCGTCCGGGGCGAGCAGTACTTC. The genes are TRBV12-3 or TRBV12-4 and TRBJ2-7; D perhaps matches TRBD2 (5 bases). There are 13 residues in the CDR3. With 9 bases removed from V and 6 bases from J, the gap between germline ends came to 18 bases.

This clonotype was recorded once. The genes are TRBV6-5 and TRBJ2-2, with a weak D call TRBD2 (5 bases). Trimming removed 5 bases from V and 0 bases from J, with 10 bases in between. This CDR3 has 15 residues. Germline values: CDR1 MNHEY, CDR2 SVGAGI. This CDR3 reads CASSRSGSNTGELFF. CDR3 coding DNA: TGTGCCAGCAGTCGTTCGGGGTCGAACACCGGGGAGCTGTTTTTT.

The sample holds a few counts of this clonotype. V gene TRBV7-2 combines with J gene TRBJ2-1; possibly TRBD1 or TRBD2 for D (6 bases each). The CDR3 covers 13 residues. Germline V gene sequence: CDR1 SGHTA, CDR2 FQGNSA. Between the trimmed V and J ends, which lost 1 base and 8 bases, there was a span of 9 bases. The CDR3 reads CASSLEGGYEQFF. DNA for the CDR3: TGTGCCAGCAGCTTAGAAGGGGGGTATGAGCAGTTCTTC.

This chain connects TRBV7-2 to TRBJ2-7; tentative D call: TRBD1 (7 bases). Germline assignment: CDR1 SGHTA and CDR2 FQGNSA. This CDR3 has 16 residues. V was trimmed by 5 bases and J by 0 bases, leaving 17 bases between them. The CDR3 coding sequence is TGTGCCAGCAGCCCGATTCCAGGGGGGAGCTCCTACGAGCAGTACTTC. Protein: CASSPIPGGSSYEQYF.

This clonotype was seen repeatedly, ten times or more. This chain joins TRBV11-2 and TRBJ2-7; D is unresolved. The V and J ends lost 0 bases and 1 base respectively, with 13 bases between them. The CDR3 spans 16 residues. The germline V gene has CDR1 SGHAT and CDR2 FQNNGV. The CDR3 DNA follows: TGTGCCAGCAGCTTAGATGAAAAGGAAGCTTCCTACGAGCAGTACTTC. Residues: CASSLDEKEASYEQYF.

Ten or more counts support this clonotype. This sequence joins TRBV11-2 and TRBJ2-3; 12 bases are a match to TRBD2. Germline V CDR1 and CDR2: SGHAT, FQNNGV. The CDR3 sequence is 16 residues long. V gave up 5 bases and J gave up 2 bases; unmatched junction bases: 5. CDR3 DNA sequence: TGTGCCAGCAGCCCCGGACTAGCGGGGCCCACAGATACGCAGTATTTT. Protein product: CASSPGLAGPTDTQYF.

CDR3 nucleotides: TGTGCCAGCAGGTACAGGCCGAACACCGGGGAGCTGTTTTTT. Translated: CASRYRPNTGELFF. This chain uses TRBV2 with TRBJ2-2; D is perhaps TRBD1 (5 bases). The CDR3 loop spans 14 amino acids. Per germline, CDR1 SNHLY and CDR2 FYNNEI. Trimming removed 6 bases from V and 0 bases from J, with 8 bases in between.

Many counts were recorded for this clonotype. The J gene is TRBJ2-1, the V gene TRBV19; 12 bases fit TRBD2. CDR1 LNHDA and CDR2 SQIVND come from the germline V gene (reference sequence). CDR3 size: 15 residues. V lost 6 bases and J lost 12; bases outside the gene matches: 12. CDR3 protein: CASRSTSGSALWQFF. CDR3 nucleotides: TGTGCCAGTAGATCGACTAGCGGGAGTGCTTTATGGCAGTTCTTC.

As for this clonotype: A read error may be the cause here, since a much bigger clone is one base away. As the CDR3 is not closed by the conserved phenylalanine or tryptophan, this likely results from a read error. The chain uses TRBV5-1 and TRBJ2-5; D is ambiguous. This CDR3 is 14 amino acids long. The germline V gene encodes CDR1 SGHRS and CDR2 YFSETQ. Trimming pared 4 bases from V and 2 bases from J, leaving 12 bases between. The CDR3 nucleotides are TGCGCCAGCAGCCGGAAAGACGGACAAGAGACCCAGTACTCC. Its protein is CASSRKDGQETQYS.

V gene TRBV4-1 combines with J gene TRBJ1-2; D uncertain. The CDR3 extends over 13 amino acids. CDR1 MGHRA and CDR2 YSYEKL come from the germline V gene. V lost 2 bases and J 8 bases, leaving 12 bases between the germline ends. The CDR3: CASSQTRERGYTF. DNA for the CDR3: TGCGCCAGCAGCCAAACGAGGGAACGAGGCTACACCTTC.

This clonotype was seen many times. V and J are TRBV9 and TRBJ2-1; 7 bases match TRBD1. Germline V lookup: CDR1 SGDLS, CDR2 YYNGEE. With V trimmed by 2 bases and J by 2 bases, 7 bases remained unmatched. This CDR3 spans 16 amino acids. DNA for the CDR3: TGTGCCAGCAGCGTGCTGGACAGGCCCCCCTACAATGAGCAGTTCTTC. Its protein is CASSVLDRPPYNEQFF.

This clonotype was seen at least ten times. The rearrangement joins TRBV20-1 to TRBJ2-7; D is unclear. Germline CDR1 reads DFQATT; CDR2 reads SNEGSKA (reference sequence). The CDR3 totals 14 residues. Trimming cost V 4 bases and J 2 bases, with 15 bases left between them. CDR3 DNA sequence: TGCAGTGCTATTCGGCAACCAAACACCTACGAGCAGTACTTC. Translated, it gives CSAIRQPNTYEQYF.

In this sample, this clonotype turned up many times. The gene calls are TRBV28 and TRBJ1-5; no clear D. Trimming stripped 3 bases from V and 1 base from J, with 10 bases between. The germline V gene has CDR1 MDHEN and CDR2 SYDVKM. This CDR3 has 15 residues. CDR3: CASSFQVLSNQPQHF. In DNA, the CDR3 is TGTGCCAGCAGTTTCCAAGTATTAAGCAATCAGCCCCAGCATTTT.

In this sample, this clonotype turned up many times. The chain combines TRBV6-6 with TRBJ2-1; D unclear. The CDR3 is 15 residues long. The germline V gene encodes CDR1 MNHNY and CDR2 SVGAGI (reference sequence). The V end was cut by 5 bases, the J end by 1 base, with 12 bases between. The CDR3 DNA reads as TGTGCCAGCAGTCTAGTAAACCCGTCCTACAATGAGCAGTTCTTC. Its protein product is CASSLVNPSYNEQFF.

This clonotype was counted at least ten times. The chain combines TRBV3-1 with TRBJ1-2, with D unclear. CDR1 and CDR2 (germline): LGHDT, YNNKEL (reference sequence). Trimming left V 1 base short and J 7 bases short, with 13 bases between. CDR3 length equals 14 residues. The chain's CDR3 is CASSQVSGRAGYTF. DNA of the CDR3: TGTGCCAGCAGCCAAGTGAGTGGGCGAGCTGGCTACACCTTC.

This clonotype was seen at least ten times. This chain uses TRBV5-6 with TRBJ1-2, with unresolved D. Germline CDR1 and CDR2: SGHDT and YYEEEE. The CDR3 length is 14 residues. The germline V and J ends were trimmed by 0 bases and 2 bases, with 8 bases remaining between them. For the CDR3, the DNA is TGTGCCAGCAGCTTGGGAGGGCTAAACTATGGCTACACCTTC. Translation gives CASSLGGLNYGYTF.

Regarding this clonotype: A much larger clone is a single base away; this may be a read error. The chain employs TRBV15 and TRBJ1-1; D uncertain. Germline CDR1 reads LNHNV; CDR2 reads YYDKDF (reference sequence). The CDR3 totals 18 residues. DNA for the CDR3: TGTGCCACCAGCAGAGATAGCGTTCAGAAGGAACAGAACACTAAAGCTTTCTTT. This codes for CATSRDSVQKEQNTKAFF.